The 6 T cell receptor beta chains in this list originate from one sample, sequenced in a study of T cells in Graves' hyperthyroidism and ophthalmopathy (dated by TCRdb to 2018 to 2020). Library preparation was by multiplex PCR. TCRdb records Illumina HiSeq 2000 as the sequencer. TCR beta CDR3 regions were amplified from RNA transcripts. For the first round of RT-PCR on the TCR CDR3, the HTBI primer set was used together with the Qiagen OneStep RT-PCR kit. The public sequencing data were trimmed at Q25 with fastp and processed into clonotypes with MiXCR by TCRdb, which kept only in-frame beta chains. Duplicate CDR3 protein sequences are folded into a single record with the most common DNA and genes. The sample contains 450,000 to 700,000 distinct CDR3 sequences, just over 45% of them found a single time. Around 17% of the sample rests with the top ten. The sample comprised peripheral blood or thyroid tissue (not recorded which). The origin of the receptors is an adult woman with Graves' disease, either hyperthyroidism or ophthalmopathy (not recorded which).

Note on this clonotype: Being one base from a much bigger clone, this may be a read error. The chain recombines TRBV5-1 with TRBJ1-4, with D uncertain. The CDR3 has 15 amino acids. Trimming stripped 1 base from V and 8 bases from J, with 15 bases between. Germline values: CDR1 SGHRS, CDR2 YFSETQ. Here the CDR3 DNA reads TGCGCCAGCAGCTTGTGGACGGGATCGAGAGAAAAACTGTTTTTT. The encoded protein is CASSLWTGSREKLFF.

This clonotype was seen more than once but under ten times. The genes are TRBV11-2 and TRBJ2-7; D may correspond to TRBD1 or TRBD2 (7 bases each). CDR1 and CDR2 from the germline V gene are SGHAT and FQNNGV. The ends were cut back, 5 bases at V and 3 bases at J, with 17 bases in the middle. The CDR3 consists of 15 residues. The CDR3 DNA reads TGTGCCAGCAGCCGGGGGAGGGGGCTCCTCTACGAGCAGTACTTC. Its translation is CASSRGRGLLYEQYF. Supplemented by reference TRBV11-2 and TRBJ2-7, the full variable domain reads EAGVAQSPRYKIIEKRQSVAFWCNPISGHATLYWYQQILGQGPKLLIQFQNNGVVDDSQLPKDRFSAERLKGVDSTLKIQPAKLEDSAVYLCASSRGRGLLYEQYFGPGTRLTVT.

This clonotype was counted at least ten times. V and J are TRBV29-1 and TRBJ2-7, with D possibly being TRBD1 (5 bases). The germline CDR1 and CDR2 sequences are SQVTM and ANQGSEA. Trimming cost V 7 bases and J 0 bases, with 10 bases left between them. This CDR3 is 12 amino acids long. CDR3 residues: CSGQSSSYEQYF. The DNA for the CDR3 is TGCAGCGGACAGAGCAGCTCCTACGAGCAGTACTTC.

V and J are TRBV7-9 and TRBJ2-1, with 7 bases matching TRBD1. The V gene's germline CDR1 is SEHNR and CDR2 FQNEAQ (reference sequence). The CDR3 is 16 residues long. After removal of 2 bases from V and 0 bases from J, the junction contained 4 bases not matched to a gene. This CDR3 reads CASSLFRGPSYNEQFF. Here the CDR3 DNA reads TGTGCCAGCAGCTTATTTAGGGGGCCCTCCTACAATGAGCAGTTCTTC. Full variable domain (outside the CDR3, taken from reference TRBV7-9 and TRBJ2-1): DTGVSQNPRHKITKRGQNVTFRCDPISEHNRLYWYRQTLGQGPEFLTYFQNEAQLEKSRLLSDRFSAERPKGSFSTLEIQRTEQGDSAMYLCASSLFRGPSYNEQFFGPGTRLTVL.

This clonotype was seen ten or more times. The CDR3 protein is CASSFWPSVEETQYF. CDR3 in DNA: TGTGCCAGCAGCTTTTGGCCTAGCGTAGAAGAGACCCAGTACTTC. This chain connects TRBV7-2 to TRBJ2-5, with a tentative D call TRBD2 (6 bases). With 3 bases removed from V and 3 bases from J, the gap between germline ends came to 14 bases. The CDR3 contains 15 residues. Germline CDR1 and CDR2: SGHTA and FQGNSA. Drawing the rest from reference TRBV7-2 and TRBJ2-5, the complete variable domain is GAGVSQSPSNKVTEKGKDVELRCDPISGHTALYWYRQSLGQGLEFLIYFQGNSAPDKSGLPSDRFSAERTGGSVSTLTIQRTQQEDSAVYLCASSFWPSVEETQYFGPGTRLLVL.

The chain has TRBV10-3 and TRBJ2-5, with 8 bases aligning to TRBD1. CDR3 length: 16 residues. After removal of 4 bases from V and 5 bases from J, the junction contained 12 bases not matched to a gene. From germline, CDR1 is ENHRY and CDR2 SYGVKD. CDR3: CAISGQDRATGETQYF. CDR3 coding DNA: TGTGCCATCAGTGGGCAGGACAGGGCCACCGGGGAGACCCAGTACTTC.